Listed below are T cell receptor beta chains from one sample, sequenced in a study of cytomegalovirus exposure and HLA in healthy donors. The method was immunoSEQ multiplex PCR; TCRdb's version includes in-frame clones alone and lacks a portion of them. The sample includes 150,000 to 200,000 clones, roughly two thirds of them seen just once. The sequencing sample was made of PBMCs. Receptors were obtained from a woman younger than 35 in good health and CMV-seropositive. Both conserved end residues are part of each CDR3. The order of the fields is clone size, J gene, D gene, V gene, CDR3 protein, CDR3 DNA. D genes are given only for firm matches. Where a row states a size, it is once, few, many or the class of an expanded clone; other rows omit it.

. | TRBJ2-5 | TRBD2 | TRBV19 | CASSFLPTGTSGGETQYF | TGTGCCAGTAGTTTCTTGCCCACCGGGACTAGCGGGGGTGAGACCCAGTACTTC
. | TRBJ2-1 | TRBD2 | TRBV18 | CASSRGTSGGSSSYNEQFF | TGTGCCAGCTCACGCGGGACTAGCGGGGGTTCTAGCTCCTACAATGAGCAGTTCTTC
. | TRBJ2-7 | TRBD2 | TRBV6-5 | CASSYGTSSYEQYF | TGTGCCAGCAGTTACGGGACTAGCTCCTACGAGCAGTACTTC
once | TRBJ1-1 | . | TRBV4-3 | CASSLEENTEAFF | TGCGCCAGCAGCCTTGAGGAGAACACTGAAGCTTTCTTT
. | TRBJ1-5 | TRBD1 | TRBV11-2 | CASSLGQGAKEPQHF | TGTGCCAGCAGCTTAGGACAGGGGGCGAAGGAGCCCCAGCATTTT
. | TRBJ2-7 | TRBD1 | TRBV29-1 | CSVVLIDRGNLYEQYF | TGCAGCGTTGTTCTCATTGACAGGGGAAACCTCTACGAGCAGTACTTC
. | TRBJ1-1 | . | TRBV30 | CAWGRENTEAFF | TGTGCCTGGGGTAGAGAGAACACTGAAGCTTTCTTT
. | TRBJ2-1 | TRBD2 | TRBV11-3 | CASSFSSGGAYNEQFF | TGTGCCAGCAGCTTTTCTAGCGGGGGGGCCTACAATGAGCAGTTCTTC
. | TRBJ2-7 | TRBD1 | TRBV11-3 | CASSQGQGVFYEQYF | TGTGCCAGCAGCCAGGGACAGGGGGTGTTCTACGAGCAGTACTTC
once | TRBJ1-1 | . | TRBV7-2 | CASSLPPGMWDTEAFF | TGTGCCAGCAGCTTACCCCCAGGGATGTGGGACACTGAAGCTTTCTTT
once | TRBJ1-5 | TRBD1 | TRBV19 | CASSTGTGPSNQPQHF | TGTGCCAGTAGTACCGGGACAGGACCTAGCAATCAGCCCCAGCATTTT
once | TRBJ1-2 | . | TRBV9 | CASSVEVEGRTYGYTF | TGTGCCAGCAGCGTAGAGGTCGAGGGTCGAACCTATGGCTACACCTTC
. | TRBJ1-1 | TRBD1 | TRBV7-9 | CASSLAQGAGTEAFF | TGTGCCAGCAGCTTAGCCCAGGGGGCAGGGACTGAAGCTTTCTTT
. | TRBJ2-3 | TRBD2 | TRBV5-1 | CASSLGLAGGDTQYF | TGCGCCAGCAGCCTCGGACTAGCGGGGGGCGATACGCAGTATTTT
. | TRBJ1-6 | . | TRBV2 | CASSPPSVSPLHF | TGTGCCAGCAGTCCGCCGTCGGTCTCACCCCTCCACTTT
. | TRBJ2-7 | . | TRBV21-1 | CASSERDRDYEQYF | TGTGCCAGCAGCGAAAGGGACAGGGATTACGAGCAGTACTTC
. | TRBJ2-7 | . | TRBV20-1 | CRARTDYEQYF | TGCAGGGCTAGGACAGACTACGAGCAGTACTTC
once | TRBJ2-7 | TRBD2 | TRBV15 | CATSREGEGPYEQYF | TGTGCCACCAGCAGAGAAGGGGAGGGTCCGTACGAGCAGTACTTC
few | TRBJ2-1 | . | TRBV6-1 | CASTGEYNEQFF | TGTGCCAGCACGGGGGAGTACAATGAGCAGTTCTTC
. | TRBJ2-5 | . | TRBV5-1 | CASSLRPETQYF | TGCGCCAGCAGTCTACGCCCAGAGACCCAGTACTTC
few | TRBJ2-7 | . | TRBV7-2 | CASSGSRPYYEQYF | TGTGCCAGCTCCGGCAGCAGGCCGTACTACGAGCAGTACTTC
few | TRBJ2-7 | . | TRBV7-2 | CASSQGRGDEQYF | TGTGCCAGCAGCCAGGGCAGGGGCGACGAGCAGTACTTC
. | TRBJ1-6 | TRBD1 | TRBV27 | CASSRDRLNSPLHF | TGTGCCAGCAGCCGGGACAGGCTAAATTCACCCCTCCACTTT
. | TRBJ2-7 | TRBD2 | TRBV5-8 | CASSFSPPGGPYEQYF | TGTGCCAGCAGCTTTTCTCCTCCGGGGGGGCCCTACGAGCAGTACTTC
. | TRBJ1-1 | . | TRBV29-1 | CSGLRGLTEAFF | TGCAGCGGCCTACGGGGTCTCACTGAAGCTTTCTTT
. | TRBJ2-1 | . | TRBV15 | CATGTTDYEQFF | TGTGCCACAGGGACAACGGATTATGAGCAGTTCTTC
. | TRBJ2-5 | TRBD2 | TRBV5-5 | CASSPWVAGDQETQYF | TGTGCCAGCAGCCCTTGGGTAGCGGGGGATCAAGAGACCCAGTACTTC
. | TRBJ2-3 | TRBD1 | TRBV7-9 | CASSARDRSTDTQYF | TGTGCCAGCAGCGCCCGGGACAGAAGCACAGATACGCAGTATTTT
. | TRBJ2-1 | . | TRBV6-4 | CASSDVAESNEQFF | TGTGCCAGCAGTGACGTCGCAGAAAGCAATGAGCAGTTCTTC